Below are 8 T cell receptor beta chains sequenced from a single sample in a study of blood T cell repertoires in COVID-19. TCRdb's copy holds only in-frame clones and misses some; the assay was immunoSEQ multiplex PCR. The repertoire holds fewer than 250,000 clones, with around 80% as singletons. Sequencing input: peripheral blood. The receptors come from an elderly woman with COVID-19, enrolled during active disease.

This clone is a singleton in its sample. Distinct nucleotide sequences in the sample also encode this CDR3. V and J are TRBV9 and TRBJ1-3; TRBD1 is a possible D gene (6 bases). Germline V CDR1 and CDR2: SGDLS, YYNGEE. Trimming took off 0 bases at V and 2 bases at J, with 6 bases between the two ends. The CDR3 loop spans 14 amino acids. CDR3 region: CASSVEGAGNTIYF. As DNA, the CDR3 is TGTGCCAGCAGCGTAGAGGGGGCTGGAAACACCATATATTTT.

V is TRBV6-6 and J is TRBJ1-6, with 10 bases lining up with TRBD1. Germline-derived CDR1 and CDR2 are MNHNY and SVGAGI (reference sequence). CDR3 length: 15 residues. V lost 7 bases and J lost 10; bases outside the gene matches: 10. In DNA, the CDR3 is TGTGCCAGCAAACCCGGGACAGGGGACCGATCACCCCTCCACTTT. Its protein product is CASKPGTGDRSPLHF.

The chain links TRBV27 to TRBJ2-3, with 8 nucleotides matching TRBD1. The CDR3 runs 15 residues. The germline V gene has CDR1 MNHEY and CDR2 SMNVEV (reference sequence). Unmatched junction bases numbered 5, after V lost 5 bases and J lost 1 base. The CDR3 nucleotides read TGTGCCAGCAGTGGGGGACAGGCCCGCACAGATACGCAGTATTTT. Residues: CASSGGQARTDTQYF.

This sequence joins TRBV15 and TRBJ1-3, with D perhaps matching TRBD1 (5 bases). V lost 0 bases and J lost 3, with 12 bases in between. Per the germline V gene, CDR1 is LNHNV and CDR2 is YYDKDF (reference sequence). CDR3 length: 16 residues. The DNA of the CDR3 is TGTGCCACCAGCAGAGAGGCGGGGGGATTTGGAAACACCATATATTTT. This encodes CATSREAGGFGNTIYF.

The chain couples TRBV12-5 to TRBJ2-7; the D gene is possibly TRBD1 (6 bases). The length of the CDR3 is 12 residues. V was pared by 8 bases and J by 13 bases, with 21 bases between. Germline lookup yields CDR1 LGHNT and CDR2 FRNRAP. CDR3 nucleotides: TGTGCTAGTAGCAGGACAGTCATAACTAAATACGTC. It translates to CASSRTVITKYV.

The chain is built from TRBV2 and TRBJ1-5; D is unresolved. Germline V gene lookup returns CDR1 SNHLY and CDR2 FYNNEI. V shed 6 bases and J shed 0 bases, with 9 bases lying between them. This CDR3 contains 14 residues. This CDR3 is CASSSYYSNQPQHF. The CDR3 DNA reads TGTGCCAGCAGCTCGTATTATAGCAATCAGCCCCAGCATTTT.

The CDR3, as DNA: TGTGCCAGCAGGAGCAGCGGGGGGAACACAGATACGCAGTATTTT. Amino acids: CASRSSGGNTDTQYF. This chain uses TRBV2 with TRBJ2-3; 9 nucleotides align to TRBD2. V gave up 6 bases and J gave up 2 bases; unmatched junction bases: 6. In germline, CDR1 is SNHLY, CDR2 FYNNEI. The CDR3 length is 15 residues.

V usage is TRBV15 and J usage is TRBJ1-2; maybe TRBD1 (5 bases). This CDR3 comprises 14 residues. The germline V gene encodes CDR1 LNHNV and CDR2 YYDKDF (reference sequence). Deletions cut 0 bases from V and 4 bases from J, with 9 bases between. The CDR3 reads CATSRDKTAYGYTF. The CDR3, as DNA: TGTGCCACCAGCAGAGATAAGACAGCCTATGGCTACACCTTC.